Reported below is one T cell receptor (beta chain). Its specificity is not known. Isolated RNA was reverse transcribed in full, so expressed TCRB transcripts were sequenced. Assay: immunoSEQ multiplex PCR; the TCRdb copy retains only in-frame clones and omits some. The table shows hundreds of thousands of clones, with approximately 10% occurring only once. The source of the sample is a study of beta chain features in type 1 diabetes. Deletions cut 6 bases from V and 7 bases from J, with 7 bases between. In germline, CDR1 is MRHNA, CDR2 SNTAGT. This CDR3 has 11 residues. Overall study findings and caveats: Across all four CD4+ subsets, people with type 1 diabetes showed modestly shorter TCRB CDR3s.

This sequence was found in a man aged 25 to 40 with type 1 diabetes. Sequencing used naive CD4+ T cells from blood. The gene calls are TRBV6-4 and TRBJ2-1; D gene unclear. In nucleotides, the CDR3 is TGTGCCAGCAGCCTCCAGAATGAGCAGTTCTTC. Translating it yields CASSLQNEQFF.